The rows below give T cell receptor beta chains drawn from one sample of a study of vaccination and CD4 T cells after COVID-19. One entry per CDR3 protein results from TCRdb running MiXCR on the PCR reads. The sample includes some 11,000 distinct CDR3 sequences, roughly 60% of them seen just once. These TCRs are of unknown antigen specificity. The sequencing used CD4+ T cells from blood, cultured in vitro, collected before SARS-CoV-2 vaccination. The origin of the receptors is a human donor who had recovered from COVID-19. CDR3s include the opening cysteine and the closing phenylalanine or tryptophan. Fields, in order: J gene, clone size, D gene, V gene, CDR3 protein, CDR3 DNA. The D gene is left open where the match is weak. Only some rows state a clone size, as once, few, many or a class for expanded clones.

TRBJ2-3 few NA TRBV20-1 CSARGQADTQYF TGCAGTGCTAGAGGACAGGCAGATACGCAGTATTTT
TRBJ1-1 NA TRBD1 TRBV6-1 CASTIGGGAGFTEAFF TGTGCCAGCACCATCGGAGGGGGCGCGGGGTTTACTGAAGCTTTCTTT
TRBJ1-1 NA TRBD1 TRBV19 CASRWTGGMGTEAFF TGTGCCAGTAGATGGACAGGGGGCATGGGCACTGAAGCTTTCTTT
TRBJ2-3 NA NA TRBV6-1 CASSQGGGTDTQYF TGTGCCAGCAGTCAGGGGGGGGGCACAGATACGCAGTATTTT
TRBJ1-5 NA NA TRBV6-1 CASSIGGSNQPQHF TGTGCCAGCAGTATCGGTGGGAGCAATCAGCCCCAGCATTTT
TRBJ2-5 NA TRBD2 TRBV20-1 CSARHGLAGEGWKTQYF TGCAGTGCTAGACACGGACTAGCGGGAGAGGGATGGAAGACCCAGTACTTC
TRBJ1-1 NA NA TRBV10-3 CAISWDTNTEAFF TGTGCCATCAGCTGGGACACGAACACTGAAGCTTTCTTT
TRBJ1-2 NA NA TRBV11-2 CASSSGWGGYTF TGTGCCAGCAGCTCCGGATGGGGTGGCTACACCTTC
TRBJ2-1 NA NA TRBV20-1 CSAPRGGFNNEQFF TGCAGTGCACCTCGGGGCGGCTTTAACAATGAGCAGTTCTTC
TRBJ2-7 NA NA TRBV10-3 CASREAGEQYF TGTGCCAGCAGAGAGGCAGGCGAGCAGTACTTC
TRBJ2-4 NA NA TRBV27 CASSLSRGNIQYF TGTGCCAGCAGTTTATCGAGGGGGAACATTCAGTACTTC
TRBJ1-5 NA NA TRBV6-1 CASRGTLSNQPQHF TGTGCCAGCAGGGGGACACTCAGCAATCAGCCCCAGCATTTT
TRBJ1-1 NA NA TRBV6-1 CASRSLQGTEAFF TGTGCCAGCAGATCGCTTCAGGGCACTGAAGCTTTCTTT
TRBJ1-1 NA TRBD1 TRBV10-3 CAIRGGTGSTAFF TGTGCCATCAGAGGCGGGACAGGGAGTACAGCTTTCTTT
TRBJ2-6 NA TRBD2 TRBV4-1 CASSQSSAGAGANVLTF TGCGCCAGCAGCCAATCCTCGGCGGGAGCTGGGGCCAACGTCCTGACTTTC
TRBJ1-2 NA NA TRBV19 CASRTLDRNYGYTF TGTGCCAGTAGGACCCTCGACAGAAACTATGGCTACACCTTC
TRBJ2-7 NA NA TRBV27 CASRNLGADRTYEQYF TGTGCCAGCAGAAACCTAGGGGCAGATCGGACCTACGAGCAGTACTTC
TRBJ1-1 NA NA TRBV29-1 CSVGEGSGTEAFF TGCAGCGTTGGGGAAGGGTCTGGCACTGAAGCTTTCTTT
TRBJ2-6 NA TRBD1 TRBV19 CASTPGGQGVSGANVLTF TGTGCCAGTACCCCAGGGGGACAGGGAGTCTCTGGGGCCAACGTCCTGACTTTC
TRBJ2-3 NA NA TRBV6-1 CASSPSGIVDTQYF TGTGCCAGCAGCCCGAGTGGAATCGTGGATACGCAGTATTTT
TRBJ2-1 NA NA TRBV5-1 CASSLEESEQFF TGCGCCAGCAGCTTGGAAGAAAGTGAGCAGTTCTTC
TRBJ1-1 NA NA TRBV6-2/TRBV6-3 CASSYSGGNTEAFF TGTGCCAGCAGTTACTCAGGTGGGAACACTGAAGCTTTCTTT
TRBJ1-1 NA NA TRBV5-1 CASSLEWGTEAFF TGCGCCAGCAGCTTGGAATGGGGCACTGAAGCTTTCTTT
TRBJ2-2 NA NA TRBV20-1 CSARDQAGKLGELFF TGCAGTGCTAGAGACCAAGCAGGTAAGCTCGGGGAGCTGTTTTTT
TRBJ2-3 NA NA TRBV24-1 CATSDYGQGTDTQYF TGTGCCACCAGTGATTACGGACAAGGCACAGATACGCAGTATTTT
TRBJ2-3 few NA TRBV20-1 CSAEGRRITDTQYF TGCAGTGCCGAGGGACGACGGATCACAGATACGCAGTATTTT
TRBJ2-7 NA NA TRBV25-1 CASRGLDEQYF TGTGCCAGCAGGGGGTTGGACGAGCAGTACTTC
TRBJ2-7 few TRBD1 TRBV7-9 CASSLDPGQGGNEQYF TGTGCCAGCAGCTTAGATCCGGGACAGGGTGGAAACGAGCAGTACTTC
TRBJ2-1 NA NA TRBV6-1 CASSESQGGFNEQFF TGTGCCAGCAGTGAAAGTCAGGGTGGTTTCAATGAGCAGTTCTTC
TRBJ2-3 once NA TRBV20-1 CSATLGADTQYF TGCAGTGCGACCCTAGGGGCAGATACGCAGTATTTT
TRBJ2-5 NA TRBD1 TRBV7-6 CASSPGQGAQETQYF TGTGCCAGCAGCCCGGGACAGGGGGCGCAGGAGACCCAGTACTTC
TRBJ2-7 NA TRBD1 TRBV7-2 CASSLTDRVMTFEQYF TGTGCCAGCAGCTTAACCGACAGGGTGATGACCTTCGAGCAGTACTTC
TRBJ1-2 NA NA TRBV7-2 CASTPWQGRDYGYTF TGTGCCAGCACTCCTTGGCAGGGGAGAGACTATGGCTACACCTTC
TRBJ1-6 once TRBD1 TRBV20-1 CSAREQGDNSPLHF TGCAGTGCTAGGGAACAGGGGGATAATTCACCCCTCCACTTT
TRBJ1-2 NA TRBD1 TRBV4-2 CASSQTGGANYGYTF TGTGCCAGCAGCCAAACAGGGGGCGCTAACTATGGCTACACCTTC
TRBJ2-4 NA TRBD2 TRBV20-1 CRGAAGGSKNIQYF TGCAGGGGTGCAGCGGGAGGGTCCAAAAACATTCAGTACTTC
TRBJ2-3 NA NA TRBV20-1 CSASGTSSTDTQYF TGCAGTGCTAGCGGGACCTCTAGCACAGATACGCAGTATTTT
TRBJ1-1 NA TRBD1 TRBV20-1 CSATGGWAEAFF TGCAGTGCTACAGGGGGCTGGGCTGAAGCTTTCTTT
TRBJ1-5 few NA TRBV20-1 CSAIWADNQPQHF TGCAGTGCTATCTGGGCGGACAATCAGCCCCAGCATTTT
TRBJ1-2 NA NA TRBV7-9 CASSLGDNLNYGYTF TGTGCCAGCAGCTTGGGGGACAACCTTAACTATGGCTACACCTTC
TRBJ1-3 once NA TRBV7-2 CASSLVGNTIYF TGTGCCAGCAGCTTAGTGGGAAACACCATATATTTT
TRBJ2-1 NA NA TRBV10-2 CASSEEGPVSEQFF TGCGCCAGCAGTGAGGAGGGACCCGTGAGTGAGCAGTTCTTC